This TCR beta chain comes out of a study of cytomegalovirus exposure and HLA in healthy donors. Whole-study findings and limits: A list of 150 to 200 TCR beta chains associated with cytomegalovirus was given. Later examination showed HLA-associated TCR beta chains had greater clonal expansion than equally common others. Most TCR sequences were seen very rarely across donors, but some public TCRs occurred in many.

The PCR had 60 Vbeta and 13 Jbeta primers. Clones were read by immunoSEQ multiplex PCR, and TCRdb kept only the in-frame ones, dropping some. The repertoire consists of some 86,000 clones, with around 71% occurring once and the leading ten covering about 2%. This clone has only a few counts. The antigen remains unidentified. Trimming left V 8 bases short and J 4 bases short, with 8 bases between. The CDR3 runs 11 residues. Germline V gene lookup returns CDR1 LNHDA and CDR2 SQIVND (reference sequence). Nominally healthy donors provided the samples, though records likely missed some immune exposures. The sequence came from a young man in good health and CMV-seronegative. The chain is built from TRBV19 and TRBJ1-2; D gene uncertain. Sequencing used PBMCs. CDR3 coding DNA: TGTGCCAGTCGGTCTGGCTATGGCTACACCTTC. Protein: CASRSGYGYTF.